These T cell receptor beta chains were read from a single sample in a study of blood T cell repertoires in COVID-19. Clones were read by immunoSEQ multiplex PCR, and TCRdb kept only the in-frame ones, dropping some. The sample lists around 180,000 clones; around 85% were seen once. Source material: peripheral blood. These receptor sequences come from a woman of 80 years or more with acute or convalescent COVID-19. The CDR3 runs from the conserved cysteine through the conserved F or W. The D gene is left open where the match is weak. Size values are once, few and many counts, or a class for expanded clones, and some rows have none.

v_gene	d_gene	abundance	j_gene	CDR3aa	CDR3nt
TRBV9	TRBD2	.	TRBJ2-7	CASSVVASGGGEQYF	TGTGCCAGCAGCGTAGTGGCTAGCGGGGGAGGTGAGCAGTACTTC
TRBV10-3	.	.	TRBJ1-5	CAISSFFEAGGQPQHF	TGTGCCATCAGTTCCTTTTTTGAGGCCGGGGGTCAGCCCCAGCATTTT
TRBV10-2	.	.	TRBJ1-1	CASSESVVGAAFF	TGCGCCAGCAGTGAGTCCGTTGTCGGAGCCGCTTTCTTT
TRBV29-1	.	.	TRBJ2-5	CSVGSGRAQETQYF	TGCAGCGTTGGTAGCGGCCGCGCCCAAGAGACCCAGTACTTC
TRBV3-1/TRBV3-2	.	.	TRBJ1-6	CASTSDSYNSPLHF	TGTGCCAGCACTTCGGACAGCTATAATTCACCCCTCCACTTT
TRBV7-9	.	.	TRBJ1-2	CASSSDRYGYTF	TGTGCCAGCAGCTCGGACAGATATGGCTACACCTTC
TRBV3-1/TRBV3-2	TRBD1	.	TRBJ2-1	CASSNIPGTGGYNEQFF	TGTGCCAGCAGCAACATCCCGGGGACAGGGGGTTACAATGAGCAGTTCTTC
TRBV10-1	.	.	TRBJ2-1	CASSLYNEQFF	TGCGCCAGCAGTCTCTACAATGAGCAGTTCTTC
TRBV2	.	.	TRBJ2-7	CASRREEGAYEQYF	TGTGCCAGCAGGAGGGAGGAGGGGGCATACGAGCAGTACTTC
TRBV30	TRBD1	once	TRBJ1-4	CAWGLQGVVEKLFF	TGTGCCTGGGGCCTACAGGGGGTTGTTGAAAAACTGTTTTTT
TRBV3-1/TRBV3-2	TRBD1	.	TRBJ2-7	CASSHSGQGIHEQYF	TGTGCCAGCAGCCACTCGGGACAGGGGATCCACGAGCAGTACTTC
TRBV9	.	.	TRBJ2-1	CASSVAGGYVNNEQFF	TGTGCCAGCAGCGTAGCAGGAGGATACGTTAACAATGAGCAGTTCTTC
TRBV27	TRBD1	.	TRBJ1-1	CASRAGGTTEAFF	TGTGCCAGCCGAGCAGGGGGGACCACTGAAGCTTTCTTT
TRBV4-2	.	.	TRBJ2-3	CASSLLRSSTDTQYF	TGTGCCAGCAGCCTCCTCAGGTCTAGCACAGATACGCAGTATTTT
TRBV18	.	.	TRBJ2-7	CASSPRSGPPYEQYF	TGTGCCAGCTCACCTAGGTCAGGGCCCCCCTACGAGCAGTACTTC
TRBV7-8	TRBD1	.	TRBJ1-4	CASRETDRLNEKLFF	TGTGCCAGCAGAGAAACGGACAGGCTCAATGAAAAACTGTTTTTT
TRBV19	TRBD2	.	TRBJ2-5	CASSITSGSEAQYF	TGTGCCAGTAGTATAACCAGCGGGAGTGAGGCCCAGTACTTC
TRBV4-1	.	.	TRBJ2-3	CASSQETGVATDTQYF	TGCGCCAGCAGCCAAGAAACCGGGGTCGCCACAGATACGCAGTATTTT
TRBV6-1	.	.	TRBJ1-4	CASREGQAREKLFF	TGTGCCAGCAGGGAAGGGCAGGCGCGCGAAAAACTGTTTTTT
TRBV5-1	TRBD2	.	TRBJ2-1	CASSLAGVNNEQFF	TGCGCCAGCAGCCTAGCGGGAGTGAATAATGAGCAGTTCTTC
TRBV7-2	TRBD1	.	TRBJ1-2	CASSSSGQVYGYTF	TGTGCCAGCAGCTCCTCTGGACAGGTTTATGGCTACACCTTC
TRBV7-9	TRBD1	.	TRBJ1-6	CASRGDSLNSPLHF	TGTGCCAGCAGGGGGGACAGTCTTAATTCACCCCTCCACTTT
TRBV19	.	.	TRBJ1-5	CAIGALNSNQPQHF	TGTGCCATTGGGGCGTTGAATAGCAATCAGCCCCAGCATTTT
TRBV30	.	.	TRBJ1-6	CASPTGPGNSPLHF	TGTGCCTCACCAACCGGACCGGGGAATTCACCCCTCCACTTT
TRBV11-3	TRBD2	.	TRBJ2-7	CASSSPSGEAGYEQYF	TGTGCCAGCAGCTCCCCCAGCGGGGAGGCGGGGTACGAGCAGTACTTC
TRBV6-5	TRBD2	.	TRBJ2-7	CASRTLAGAYEQYF	TGTGCCAGCAGGACCCTAGCGGGAGCCTACGAGCAGTACTTC
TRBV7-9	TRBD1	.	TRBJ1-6	CASSSGQLNSPLHF	TGTGCCAGCAGCTCGGGACAGCTTAATTCACCCCTCCACTTT
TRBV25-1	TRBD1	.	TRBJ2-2	CASSEFFWTGDTGELFF	TGTGCCAGCAGTGAATTTTTTTGGACAGGGGACACCGGGGAGCTGTTTTTT
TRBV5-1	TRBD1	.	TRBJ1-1	CASSSNTGGTEAFF	TGCGCCAGCAGCTCAAATACAGGGGGCACTGAAGCTTTCTTT
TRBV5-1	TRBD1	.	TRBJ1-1	CASSSTGAVNTEAFF	TGCGCCAGCAGCTCGACAGGGGCCGTAAACACTGAAGCTTTCTTT
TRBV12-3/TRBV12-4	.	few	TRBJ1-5	CASSFRSTQHF	TGTGCCAGCAGTTTTCGGAGTACCCAGCATTTT
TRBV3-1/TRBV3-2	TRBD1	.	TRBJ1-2	CASSQGTGKYGYTF	TGTGCCAGCAGCCAAGGGACAGGGAAGTATGGCTACACCTTC
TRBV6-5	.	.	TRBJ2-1	CASRGLDEQFF	TGTGCCAGCAGAGGACTTGATGAGCAGTTCTTC
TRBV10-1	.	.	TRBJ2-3	CASSENQGYTDTQYF	TGCGCCAGCAGTGAGAATCAGGGCTACACAGATACGCAGTATTTT
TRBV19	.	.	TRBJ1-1	CASSPRVNTEAFF	TGTGCCAGTAGCCCGAGGGTGAACACTGAAGCTTTCTTT